These 16 T cell receptor beta chains were all obtained from the same sample, sequenced in a study of blood T cell repertoires in COVID-19. TCRdb's table, derived via immunoSEQ multiplex PCR, lists solely in-frame clones and lacks some. The table has 150,000 to 200,000 clones, 65% to 80% seen once; the top ten hold approximately 12%. Sequencing was done on a sample of peripheral blood. The receptors derive from a middle-aged man who had recovered from COVID-19.

The chain recombines TRBV20-1 with TRBJ2-5, with TRBD2 matching 8 bases. With V trimmed by 3 bases and J by 5 bases, 17 bases remained unmatched. The CDR3 has 17 residues. CDR1 is DFQATT, CDR2 SNEGSKA, per germline (reference sequence). In DNA form, the CDR3 reads TGCAGTGCTAGTGGGATACTTATGGCGGGAGGTGGGGAGACCCAGTACTTC. It codes for CSASGILMAGGGETQYF.

This chain uses TRBV5-8 with TRBJ2-3, with D perhaps TRBD2 (5 bases). Germline V lookup: CDR1 SGHTS, CDR2 YDEGEE. Trimming removed 3 bases from V and 1 base from J, with 15 bases in between. The CDR3 is 16 amino acids. CDR3 in DNA: TGTGCCAGCAGCTCGGGATATAACCGGGGCACAGATACGCAGTATTTT. It codes for CASSSGYNRGTDTQYF. Looking up the rest from reference TRBV5-8 and TRBJ2-3 gives the full variable domain: EAGVTQSPTHLIKTRGQQATLRCSPISGHTSVYWYQQALGLGLQFLLWYDEGEERNRGNFPPRFSGRQFPNYSSELNVNALELEDSALYLCASSSGYNRGTDTQYFGPGTRLTVL.

The V and J genes are TRBV6-5 and TRBJ1-6; 7 bases are a match to TRBD1. CDR1 MNHEY and CDR2 SVGAGI come from the germline V gene. The length of the CDR3 is 14 residues. With 4 bases clipped from V and 6 bases from J, the junction kept 3 bases outside the gene matches. The CDR3 region has the DNA TGTGCCAGCAGTTTGAGGGGGCTTAATTCACCCCTCCACTTT. It codes for CASSLRGLNSPLHF.

The chain has TRBV5-5 and TRBJ2-5, with a tentative D call TRBD2 (5 bases). This CDR3 has 14 residues. CDR1 and CDR2 (germline): SGHKS, YYEKEE (reference sequence). V was cut by 1 base and J by 5 bases, with 12 bases left in between. DNA of the CDR3: TGTGCCAGCAGCTTGTCACGGGGTGACGAGACCCAGTACTTC. It is translated as CASSLSRGDETQYF.

This clone was observed a handful of times. The chain uses TRBV27 and TRBJ2-7, with D possibly matching TRBD1 (6 bases). This CDR3 spans 15 amino acids. Germline V gives CDR1 MNHEY, CDR2 SMNVEV (reference sequence). V dropped 5 bases and J dropped 0 bases, with 14 bases sitting between them. The CDR3 loop is CASSPRGLSSYEQYF. The CDR3 bases are TGTGCCAGCAGTCCCAGGGGTCTTAGCTCCTACGAGCAGTACTTC.

The V and J genes are TRBV7-8 and TRBJ2-2, with TRBD1 matching over 8 bases. This CDR3 has 15 residues. After removal of 5 bases from V and 4 bases from J, the junction contained 6 bases not matched to a gene. Per germline, CDR1 SGHVS and CDR2 FQNEAQ. The CDR3 DNA is TGTGCCAGCAGCCGCGGTGGGACAGGCACCGGGGAGCTGTTTTTT. Its protein is CASSRGGTGTGELFF.

This clone was detected a few times. This sequence joins TRBV5-1 and TRBJ1-1, with D possibly TRBD1 on 5 matching bases. The V end lost 0 bases, the J end lost 4 bases, and 19 bases lay between the germline ends. The CDR3 is made up of 17 amino acids. Germline CDR1 and CDR2: SGHRS and YFSETQ. The CDR3 here is CASSLVFRGRSGTEAFF. DNA for the CDR3: TGCGCCAGCAGCTTGGTCTTTCGGGGGAGGTCTGGCACTGAAGCTTTCTTT.

V usage is TRBV2 and J usage is TRBJ1-2; 10 nucleotides align to TRBD1. The CDR3 contains 14 residues. The ends lost 7 bases at V and 5 bases at J; junction bases unmatched: 7. Germline assignment: CDR1 SNHLY and CDR2 FYNNEI. CDR3 loop: CASTVWGQGYGYTF. The CDR3 DNA reads as TGTGCCAGCACTGTATGGGGACAGGGGTATGGCTACACCTTC.

This clone has just a few counts. V gene TRBV10-1 combines with J gene TRBJ1-6; the D is unclear. Deletions cut 4 bases from V and 10 bases from J, with 14 bases between. This CDR3 spans 14 amino acids. The V gene's germline CDR1 is WNHNN and CDR2 SYGVQD (reference sequence). The CDR3 DNA reads as TGCGCCAGCAGTGTCGAGGGAGAAAGCTCACCCCTCCACTTT. Protein product: CASSVEGESSPLHF.

This clone was counted once. The chain joins TRBV2 to TRBJ1-1; D gene unclear. The CDR3 is made up of 14 amino acids. Looked up from germline, CDR1 is SNHLY and CDR2 is FYNNEI. V lost 8 bases and J lost 5, with 18 bases in between. The CDR3 DNA reads as TGTGCCAGCTATAGGACCGCGTCGGGGACTGAAGCTTTCTTT. The encoded protein is CASYRTASGTEAFF. The full variable domain, completed using reference TRBV2 and TRBJ1-1, is EPEVTQTPSHQVTQMGQEVILRCVPISNHLYFYWYRQILGQKVEFLVSFYNNEISEKSEIFDDQFSVERPDGSNFTLKIRSTKLEDSAMYFCASYRTASGTEAFFGQGTRLTVV.

The genes are TRBV6-5 and TRBJ1-1, with TRBD1 as a possible D gene (5 bases). The CDR3 has 13 amino acids. Trimming removed 8 bases from V and 1 base from J, with 11 bases in between. Germline V gene data show CDR1 as MNHEY and CDR2 as SVGAGI. The CDR3 nucleotides are TGTGCCAGCGACCGACAGAAGAACACTGAAGCTTTCTTT. It specifies CASDRQKNTEAFF.

Concerning this clone itself: One end of the junction fails to match germline, which may point to a read error. V usage is TRBV3-1 (or the pseudogene TRBV3-2) and J usage is TRBJ2-1; 11 bases agree with TRBD2. Germline CDR1 reads LGHDT; CDR2 reads YNNKEL (reference sequence). The CDR3 totals 19 residues. The CDR3 is CASSQVSAFFSGRDNEQFF. CDR3 nucleotide sequence: TGTGCCAGCAGTCAAGTTAGCGCTTTTTTTAGCGGGAGGGACAATGAGCAGTTCTTC.

The chain uses TRBV13 and TRBJ1-4; tentative D call: TRBD1 (5 bases). The CDR3 is 15 amino acids. Germline V CDR1 and CDR2: PRHDT, FYEKMQ (reference sequence). V was cut by 6 bases and J by 5 bases, with 16 bases left in between. The CDR3 loop reads CASRPTTGSNEKLFF. The CDR3 coding sequence is TGTGCCAGCAGACCCACTACAGGATCAAATGAAAAACTGTTTTTT.

The chain uses TRBV2 and TRBJ2-3, with 8 bases that match TRBD1. This CDR3 comprises 14 residues. From germline, CDR1 is SNHLY and CDR2 FYNNEI. J gave up 7 bases and V 7 bases, and 10 bases lay outside the gene matches. The CDR3 nucleotides read TGTGCCAGCACTTTGACAGGGGTATTGAATACGCAGTATTTT. Translating it yields CASTLTGVLNTQYF.

CDR3 residues: CASSLGLTGEQFF. The CDR3 DNA follows: TGTGCCAGCAGTTTAGGACTAACCGGTGAGCAGTTCTTC. This chain joins TRBV28 and TRBJ2-1, with D tentatively TRBD2 (6 bases). From germline, CDR1 is MDHEN and CDR2 SYDVKM. The V end lost 2 bases, the J end lost 9 bases, and 11 bases lay between the germline ends. The CDR3 is 13 residues long.

This clone showed up just once. This chain uses TRBV6-6 with TRBJ2-1, with D possibly matching TRBD2 (5 bases). Germline assignment: CDR1 MNHNY and CDR2 SVGAGI (reference sequence). The CDR3 sequence is 14 residues long. V lost 0 bases and J 5 bases, leaving 8 bases between the germline ends. In DNA form, the CDR3 reads TGTGCCAGCAGTTACTCGTCGGGGAACAATGAGCAGTTCTTC. Amino acid sequence: CASSYSSGNNEQFF.